A single sample gave rise to the 18 T cell receptor beta chains below, sequenced in a study of blood T cell repertoires in COVID-19. Assay used: immunoSEQ multiplex PCR; TCRdb lists only in-frame clones, some missing. The table records tens of thousands of clones, 80% to 90% of them present only once. Sequenced: peripheral blood. The source of these receptors is a woman aged 45-60 years with acute or convalescent COVID-19.

The chain has TRBV9 and TRBJ1-3, with a weak D call TRBD1 (5 bases). V lost 3 bases and J lost 1, with 11 bases in between. The CDR3 is 15 residues long. Germline-derived CDR1 and CDR2 are SGDLS and YYNGEE. CDR3: CASSAGGNSGNTIYF. The DNA for the CDR3 is TGTGCCAGCAGCGCTGGGGGGAATTCTGGAAACACCATATATTTT.

The rearrangement links TRBV5-5 to TRBJ2-7; the D gene is possibly TRBD1 (6 bases). In germline, CDR1 is SGHKS, CDR2 YYEKEE (reference sequence). The CDR3 is 15 residues long. Between the trimmed V and J ends, which lost 3 bases and 1 base, there was a span of 14 bases. CDR3 DNA sequence: TGTGCCAGCAGCTCCCAGCTACAGGGTTCCTACGAGCAGTACTTC. As protein: CASSSQLQGSYEQYF.

J is TRBJ2-7 and V is TRBV3-1 (or the pseudogene TRBV3-2); 7 positions match TRBD2. The CDR3 totals 11 residues. Trimming removed 3 bases from V and 7 bases from J; junction bases left unmatched: 0. Germline V gene sequence: CDR1 LGHDT, CDR2 YNNKEL (reference sequence). CDR3 DNA: TGTGCCAGCAGCCAGGGGGGGGAGCAGTACTTC. This encodes CASSQGGEQYF.

The chain carries TRBV28 and TRBJ2-7; 10 nucleotides line up with TRBD2. With 4 bases clipped from V and 0 bases from J, the junction kept 12 bases outside the gene matches. Per germline, CDR1 MDHEN and CDR2 SYDVKM. The CDR3 is 18 residues long. The CDR3 sequence is CASSSFWASGRSSYEQYF. For the CDR3, the DNA is TGTGCCAGCAGTTCGTTCTGGGCTAGCGGGAGATCCTCCTACGAGCAGTACTTC.

The genes are TRBV18 and TRBJ1-2; 8 bases match TRBD1. Germline V lookup: CDR1 KGHSH, CDR2 LQKENI. The junction had 12 bases not matched to a gene; V was cut back by 2 bases and J by 7 bases. The CDR3 sequence is 16 residues long. The CDR3 sequence is CASSPSSQGAKSGYTF. CDR3 bases: TGTGCCAGCTCACCAAGCAGTCAGGGGGCGAAGTCTGGCTACACCTTC.

DNA of the CDR3: TGTGCCAGCAACTACGACAGGGGGTACACTAATGAAAAACTGTTTTTT. Protein: CASNYDRGYTNEKLFF. This chain uses TRBV28 with TRBJ1-4; 9 bases agree with TRBD1. V lost 7 bases, J lost 2 bases, and 8 bases stayed unmatched. There are 16 residues in the CDR3. Looked up from germline, CDR1 is MDHEN and CDR2 is SYDVKM.

This clone showed up just a few times. This chain joins TRBV15 and TRBJ1-5; 8 positions agree with TRBD1. Germline-derived CDR1 and CDR2 are LNHNV and YYDKDF (reference sequence). This CDR3 has 16 amino acids. The trim removed 1 base at V and 7 bases at J, leaving 9 bases unmatched. For the CDR3, the DNA is TGTGCCACCAGCAGAGGACGAGGACAGGGAAGCCAGCCCCAGCATTTT. Its translation is CATSRGRGQGSQPQHF.

The rearrangement links TRBV28 to TRBJ2-5; D might be TRBD1 (6 bases). The V gene lost 6 bases and the J gene lost 3 bases, with 14 bases spanning the gap. The CDR3 has 14 amino acids. The germline V gene encodes CDR1 MDHEN and CDR2 SYDVKM. CDR3 residues: CASRPGTFEETQYF. The DNA for the CDR3 is TGTGCCAGCAGACCCGGGACATTCGAAGAGACCCAGTACTTC.

This chain links TRBV2 with TRBJ2-3, with 7 positions matching TRBD2. The CDR3 is 15 amino acids. V shed 7 bases and J 8 bases; nucleotides not matched to a gene: 15. Germline-derived CDR1 and CDR2 are SNHLY and FYNNEI. As DNA, the CDR3 is TGTGCCAGCAAGGGCGGCCTCCAAACGGGGGGTACGCAGTATTTT. This gives the protein CASKGGLQTGGTQYF.

V usage is TRBV18 and J usage is TRBJ2-2, with D possibly TRBD1 on 5 matching bases. The ends were cut back, 3 bases at V and 4 bases at J, with 18 bases in the middle. The CDR3 runs to 17 residues. Germline V gene sequence: CDR1 KGHSH, CDR2 LQKENI. The CDR3 sequence: CASSPQRVGVATGELFF. The CDR3 DNA sequence: TGTGCCAGCTCACCTCAGCGAGTAGGGGTGGCCACCGGGGAGCTGTTTTTT.

This chain connects TRBV5-1 to TRBJ2-3; D perhaps matches TRBD2 (5 bases). The V and J ends lost 1 base and 5 bases respectively, with 14 bases between them. The length of the CDR3 is 15 residues. Germline CDR1 is SGHRS and CDR2 is YFSETQ. In DNA, the CDR3 is TGCGCCAGCAGCTTGCGGGGTACCCCGGGAGATACGCAGTATTTT. Amino acids: CASSLRGTPGDTQYF.

As for this clone: At one of its ends the junction is not consistent with the germline gene, which may arise from a read error. The chain has TRBV6-5 and TRBJ2-7; TRBD1 matches at 10 bases. CDR3 length: 13 residues. Germline lookup yields CDR1 MNHEY and CDR2 SVGAGI. This CDR3 reads CASQDGTGVPPCF. The CDR3 nucleotides are TGTGCCAGCCAGGATGGGACAGGGGTGCCCCCATGCTTC.

CDR3 region: CASSKSGGSTDTQYF. The DNA for the CDR3 is TGTGCCAGTAGTAAGTCGGGGGGGTCCACAGATACGCAGTATTTT. The chain combines TRBV19 with TRBJ2-3; 8 bases fit TRBD2. Germline CDR1 LNHDA, CDR2 SQIVND (reference sequence). Losses at the gene ends were 4 bases for V and 2 bases for J; bases not matched to a gene: 5. The CDR3 has 15 residues.

This rearrangement joins TRBV7-9 to TRBJ1-2; the match to TRBD1 covers 9 bases. Germline trimming cut 8 bases from V and 4 bases from J; bases unmatched to any gene: 5. The CDR3 extends over 13 amino acids. CDR1 and CDR2 (germline): SEHNR, FQNEAQ (reference sequence). The CDR3 DNA reads as TGTGCCAGCGGAGCGACAGGGGGCTATGGCTACACCTTC. This codes for CASGATGGYGYTF. Supplemented by reference TRBV7-9 and TRBJ1-2, the full variable domain reads DTGVSQNPRHKITKRGQNVTFRCDPISEHNRLYWYRQTLGQGPEFLTYFQNEAQLEKSRLLSDRFSAERPKGSFSTLEIQRTEQGDSAMYLCASGATGGYGYTFGSGTRLTVV.

The chain combines TRBV5-1 with TRBJ1-2; unclear D gene. Germline CDR1 is SGHRS and CDR2 is YFSETQ. CDR3 length equals 13 residues. V was cut by 5 bases and J by 0 bases, with 8 bases left in between. The chain's CDR3 is CASSSGANYGYTF. The DNA for the CDR3 is TGCGCCAGCAGTTCCGGGGCTAACTATGGCTACACCTTC.

There are a few counts of this clone. The chain links TRBV2 to TRBJ2-7; 9 nucleotides align to TRBD1. The ends lost 10 bases at V and 3 bases at J; junction bases unmatched: 13. The CDR3 is made up of 15 amino acids. Germline loops: CDR1 SNHLY, CDR2 FYNNEI. This CDR3 reads CAIVNGGQGFYEQYF. DNA for the CDR3: TGTGCCATCGTAAATGGGGGACAGGGTTTCTACGAGCAGTACTTC.

This chain connects TRBV27 to TRBJ1-1; unclear D gene. CDR3 length: 14 amino acids. The ends were cut back, 6 bases at V and 1 base at J, with 12 bases in the middle. Germline V gene lookup returns CDR1 MNHEY and CDR2 SMNVEV (reference sequence). CDR3 residues: CASRGREKNTEAFF. CDR3 bases: TGTGCCAGCAGGGGCCGTGAAAAGAACACTGAAGCTTTCTTT.

The J gene is TRBJ2-2, the V gene TRBV19, with D possibly TRBD1 on 5 matching bases. This CDR3 is 15 amino acids long. Germline V lookup: CDR1 LNHDA, CDR2 SQIVND (reference sequence). V was shortened by 3 bases and J by 2 bases, with 10 bases between the two germline ends. CDR3 amino acids: CASSIIGANTGELFF. In nucleotides, the CDR3 is TGTGCCAGTAGTATTATTGGGGCAAACACCGGGGAGCTGTTTTTT.